The T cell receptor (beta chain) described here comes from a study of blood T cell repertoires in COVID-19. On the study more broadly: Researchers got acute and convalescent COVID-19 samples from the United States, Italy and Spain. The cDNA or gDNA used as material had been derived from T cells, B-cell-depleted T cells, or PBMCs.

From germline, CDR1 is SGHNT and CDR2 YYREEE (reference sequence). The CDR3 totals 13 residues. V lost 4 bases and J 1 base, leaving 6 bases between the germline ends. Per the original methods: Researchers report that nucleated cell counts were estimated from reference gene primer amplification. The data were produced by immunoSEQ multiplex PCR, yet TCRdb's version contains in-frame clones alone and is incomplete. V, J and clone size reflect that table, while D and trimming were determined from the DNA. This sample carries some 150,000 clones, around 81% of them seen once, and the ten largest clones take around 8%.

This TCR was recovered from an older woman with active or convalescent COVID-19. This chain connects TRBV5-4 to TRBJ1-3; D ambiguous. Sequenced input: peripheral blood. The CDR3 here is CASSPRSGNTIYF. CDR3 coding DNA: TGTGCCAGCAGCCCCAGGTCTGGAAACACCATATATTTT.